The sequence of this T cell receptor beta chain was determined in a study of T cells in Graves' hyperthyroidism and ophthalmopathy. Study-level results: Stable hyperthyroidism was separated from ophthalmopathy by a model based on 13 V-J features.

To note about this clonotype: Its antigen is undetermined.

Germline-derived CDR1 and CDR2 are DFQATT and SNEGSKA (reference sequence). The length of the CDR3 is 14 residues. The ends lost 6 bases at V and 2 bases at J; junction bases unmatched: 10. RNA transcripts were the template for amplifying TCR beta CDR3 regions. The study used the HTBI primer set for a first-round RT-PCR of the TCR CDR3. TCRdb processed the multiplex PCR reads anew with MiXCR; each CDR3 protein has one entry. The sample shows approximately 300,000 distinct CDR3 sequences, more than 15% of them seen only once. The chain recombines TRBV20-1 with TRBJ2-7, with TRBD2 matching 7 bases. The sample taken for sequencing was blood. The sequence came from a woman aged 55-69 years with Graves' ophthalmopathy. CDR3 coding DNA: TGCAGTGCCCGTTATGGGGGGGTTACCTACGAGCAGTACTTC. This sequence encodes CSARYGGVTYEQYF.